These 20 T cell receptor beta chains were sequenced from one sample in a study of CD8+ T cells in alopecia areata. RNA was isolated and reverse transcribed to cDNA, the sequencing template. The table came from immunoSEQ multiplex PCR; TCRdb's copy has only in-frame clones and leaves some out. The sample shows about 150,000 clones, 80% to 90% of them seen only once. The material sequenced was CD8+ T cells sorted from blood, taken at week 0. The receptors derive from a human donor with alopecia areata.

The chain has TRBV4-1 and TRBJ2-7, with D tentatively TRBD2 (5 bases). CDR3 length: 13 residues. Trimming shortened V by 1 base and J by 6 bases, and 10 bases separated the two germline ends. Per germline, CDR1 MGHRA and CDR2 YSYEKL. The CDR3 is CASSQVTEVEQYF. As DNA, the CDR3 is TGCGCCAGCAGCCAAGTCACGGAGGTCGAGCAGTACTTC.

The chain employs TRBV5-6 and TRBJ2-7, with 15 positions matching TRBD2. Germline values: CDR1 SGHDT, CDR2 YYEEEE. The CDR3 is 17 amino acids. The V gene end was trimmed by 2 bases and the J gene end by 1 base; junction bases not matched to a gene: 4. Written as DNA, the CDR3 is TGTGCCAGCAGCTTCCCGGGACTAGCGGGGGGATCCTACGAGCAGTACTTC. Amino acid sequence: CASSFPGLAGGSYEQYF.

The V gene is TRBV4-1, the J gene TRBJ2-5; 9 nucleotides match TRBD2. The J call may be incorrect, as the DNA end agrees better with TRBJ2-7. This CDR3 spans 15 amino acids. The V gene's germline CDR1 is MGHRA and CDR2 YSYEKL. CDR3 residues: CASSQEAGGGYEQYF. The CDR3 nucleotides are TGCGCCAGCAGCCAAGAGGCGGGAGGGGGCTACGAGCAGTACTTC.

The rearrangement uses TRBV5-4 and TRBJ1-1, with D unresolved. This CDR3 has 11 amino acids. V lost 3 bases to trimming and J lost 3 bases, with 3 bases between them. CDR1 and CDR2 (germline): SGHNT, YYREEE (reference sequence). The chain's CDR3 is CASSSDTEAFF. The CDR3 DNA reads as TGTGCCAGCAGCTCGGACACTGAAGCTTTCTTT.

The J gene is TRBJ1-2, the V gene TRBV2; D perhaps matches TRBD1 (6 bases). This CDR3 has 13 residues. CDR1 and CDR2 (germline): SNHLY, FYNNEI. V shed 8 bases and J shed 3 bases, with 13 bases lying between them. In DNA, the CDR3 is TGTGCCAGCGATTCCGGACAGCACTATGGCTACACCTTC. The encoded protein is CASDSGQHYGYTF.

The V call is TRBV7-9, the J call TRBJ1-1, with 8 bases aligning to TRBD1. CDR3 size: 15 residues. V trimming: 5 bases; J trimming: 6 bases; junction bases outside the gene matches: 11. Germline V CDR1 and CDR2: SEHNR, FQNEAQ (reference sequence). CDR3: CASSTPDRALPEAFF. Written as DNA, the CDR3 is TGTGCCAGCAGCACGCCGGACAGGGCTTTGCCTGAAGCTTTCTTT.

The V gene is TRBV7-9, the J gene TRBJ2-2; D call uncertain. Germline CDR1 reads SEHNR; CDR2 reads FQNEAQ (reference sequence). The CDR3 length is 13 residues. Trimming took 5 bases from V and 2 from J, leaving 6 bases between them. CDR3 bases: TGTGCCAGCAGCGTCAAAAACACCGGGGAGCTGTTTTTT. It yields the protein CASSVKNTGELFF.

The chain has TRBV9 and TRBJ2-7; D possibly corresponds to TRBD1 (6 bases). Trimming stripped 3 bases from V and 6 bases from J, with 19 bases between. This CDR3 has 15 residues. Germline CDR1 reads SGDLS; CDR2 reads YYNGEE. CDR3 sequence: CASSAPTGPESEQYF. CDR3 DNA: TGTGCCAGCAGCGCCCCAACAGGGCCGGAAAGCGAGCAGTACTTC.

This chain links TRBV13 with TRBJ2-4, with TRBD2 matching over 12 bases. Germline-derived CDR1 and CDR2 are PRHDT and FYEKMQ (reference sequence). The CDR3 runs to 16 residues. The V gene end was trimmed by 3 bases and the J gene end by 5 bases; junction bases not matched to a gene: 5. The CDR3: CASSFLAGGLENIQYF. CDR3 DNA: TGTGCCAGCAGCTTCCTAGCGGGGGGGTTGGAAAACATTCAGTACTTC.

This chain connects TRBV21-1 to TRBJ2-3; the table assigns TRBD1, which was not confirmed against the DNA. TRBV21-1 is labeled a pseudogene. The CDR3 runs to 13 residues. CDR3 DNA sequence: TGTGCCAGCTCCAGGGGGTGCACAGATACGCAGTATTTT. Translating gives CASSRGCTDTQYF.

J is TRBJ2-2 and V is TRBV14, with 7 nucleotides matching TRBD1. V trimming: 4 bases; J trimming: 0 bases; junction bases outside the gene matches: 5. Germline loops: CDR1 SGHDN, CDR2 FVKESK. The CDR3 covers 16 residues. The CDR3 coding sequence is TGTGCCAGCAGCCCGGGAACAGGGGCGAACACCGGGGAGCTGTTTTTT. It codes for CASSPGTGANTGELFF.

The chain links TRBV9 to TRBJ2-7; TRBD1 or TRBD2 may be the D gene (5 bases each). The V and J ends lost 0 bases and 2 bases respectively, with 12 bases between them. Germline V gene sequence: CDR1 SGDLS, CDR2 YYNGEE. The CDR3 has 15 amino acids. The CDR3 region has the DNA TGTGCCAGCAGCGTAGGGGACGGGGCAACCTACGAGCAGTACTTC. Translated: CASSVGDGATYEQYF.

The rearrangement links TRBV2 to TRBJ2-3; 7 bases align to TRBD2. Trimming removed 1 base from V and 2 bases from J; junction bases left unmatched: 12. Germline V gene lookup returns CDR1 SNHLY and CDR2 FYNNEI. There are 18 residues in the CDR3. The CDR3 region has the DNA TGTGCCAGCAGTGAAGAGGGTTCTCCCCGGGGGGACACAGATACGCAGTATTTT. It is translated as CASSEEGSPRGDTDTQYF.

The CDR3 coding sequence is TGTGCCAGCAGCTTGGAGGGGGACTCCTATAATTCACCCCTCCACTTT. It is translated as CASSLEGDSYNSPLHF. The chain combines TRBV5-4 with TRBJ1-6; possible D gene TRBD1, 6 bases. V shed 0 bases and J shed 0 bases, with 7 bases lying between them. From germline, CDR1 is SGHNT and CDR2 YYREEE (reference sequence). This CDR3 is 16 amino acids long.

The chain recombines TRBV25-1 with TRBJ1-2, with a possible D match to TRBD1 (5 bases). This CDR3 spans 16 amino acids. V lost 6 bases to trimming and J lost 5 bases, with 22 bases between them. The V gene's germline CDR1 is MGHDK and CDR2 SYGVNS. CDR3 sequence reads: CASSYNNPGTWYGYTF. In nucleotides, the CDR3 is TGTGCCAGCAGCTATAATAACCCCGGGACTTGGTATGGCTACACCTTC.

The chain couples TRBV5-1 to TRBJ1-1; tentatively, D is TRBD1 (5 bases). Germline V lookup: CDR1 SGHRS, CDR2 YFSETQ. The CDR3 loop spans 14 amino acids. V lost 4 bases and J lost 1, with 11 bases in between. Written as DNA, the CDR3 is TGCGCCAGCAGCGTGGGGACGGCGAACACTGAAGCTTTCTTT. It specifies CASSVGTANTEAFF.

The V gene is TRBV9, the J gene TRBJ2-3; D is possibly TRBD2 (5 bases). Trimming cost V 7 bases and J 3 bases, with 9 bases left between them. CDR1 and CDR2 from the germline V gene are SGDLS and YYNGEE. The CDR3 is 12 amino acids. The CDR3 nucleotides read TGTGCCAGCGGAGGCGGTACAGATACGCAGTATTTT. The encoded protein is CASGGGTDTQYF.

CDR3 region: CASSSIRDGNYGYTF. The CDR3 DNA follows: TGCGCCAGCAGCAGCATCCGGGACGGAAACTATGGCTACACCTTC. J is TRBJ1-2 and V is TRBV5-1, with D perhaps matching TRBD1 (5 bases). CDR1 is SGHRS, CDR2 YFSETQ, per germline. The CDR3 runs 15 residues. Trimming left V 4 bases short and J 2 bases short, with 15 bases between.

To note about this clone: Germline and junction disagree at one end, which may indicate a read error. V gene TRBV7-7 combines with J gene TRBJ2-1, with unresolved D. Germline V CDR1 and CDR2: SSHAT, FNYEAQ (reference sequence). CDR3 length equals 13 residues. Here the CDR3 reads CASSRAHNNEQFF. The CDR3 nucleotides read TGTGCTAGCAGCCGGGCGCACAACAATGAGCAGTTCTTC.

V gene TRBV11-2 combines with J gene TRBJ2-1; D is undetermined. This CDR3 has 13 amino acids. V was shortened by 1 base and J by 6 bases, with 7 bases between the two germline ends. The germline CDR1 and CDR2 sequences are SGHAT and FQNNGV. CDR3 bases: TGTGCCAGCAGCTTAGGGTCCCTCAATGAGCAGTTCTTC. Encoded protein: CASSLGSLNEQFF.